This TCR beta chain was sequenced in a study of OX40 agonist ivuxolimab in advanced cancers. Looking at the study overall: There were three patients with partial responses, one having hepatocellular carcinoma and two cutaneous melanoma.

Comment on this clone: Its antigen remains unidentified.

Overall study findings and caveats: Some patients who did not respond also had low normalized T-cell clonal expansion. The mean number of expanded clones was higher in CD8+ T cells than in CD4+.

The length of the CDR3 is 12 residues. V shed 5 bases and J shed 5 bases, with 8 bases lying between them. Per germline, CDR1 SGHAT and CDR2 FQNNGV. Produced via immunoSEQ multiplex PCR; TCRdb's table is partial and in-frame only. Here the sample spans around 55,000 clones, under 85% being singletons. The TCR comes from an adult with an advanced solid tumor such as melanoma, head and neck, liver or kidney cancer. The sequencing used CD4+ or CD8+ T cells sorted from blood, collected in a trial of the OX40 agonist ivuxolimab. The V and J genes are TRBV11-2 and TRBJ2-3; D is unresolved. The CDR3: CASSPKRDTQYF. Written as DNA, the CDR3 is TGTGCCAGCAGCCCAAAGAGAGATACGCAGTATTTT. The entire variable domain, with the rest obtained from reference TRBV11-2 and TRBJ2-3, is as follows: EAGVAQSPRYKIIEKRQSVAFWCNPISGHATLYWYQQILGQGPKLLIQFQNNGVVDDSQLPKDRFSAERLKGVDSTLKIQPAKLEDSAVYLCASSPKRDTQYFGPGTRLTVL.